Following are 8 T cell receptor beta chains from one sample sequenced in a study of technical replicates of blood from several donors. Sequencing used immunoSEQ multiplex PCR; TCRdb keeps in-frame clones, though not all of them. This table has about 75,000 clones, about 97% appearing once. Sequenced sample: T cells isolated from PBMCs. These receptor sequences come from a human donor in good health.

The V and J genes are TRBV18 and TRBJ1-1; no clear D gene. The V and J ends lost 3 bases and 0 bases respectively, with 5 bases between them. This CDR3 has 13 residues. CDR1 is KGHSH, CDR2 LQKENI, per germline. The CDR3 nucleotides are TGTGCCAGCTCACCTTATATGAACACTGAAGCTTTCTTT. This translates into CASSPYMNTEAFF.

The V and J genes are TRBV30 and TRBJ2-6; D may be TRBD1 (5 bases). CDR3 length equals 13 residues. Germline V CDR1 and CDR2: GTSNPN, SVGIG (reference sequence). V shed 1 base and J shed 7 bases, with 8 bases lying between them. The CDR3 region has the DNA TGTGCCTGGAGTGCAAGGGGAGCCAACGTCCTGACTTTC. Amino acids: CAWSARGANVLTF.

The chain links TRBV11-3 to TRBJ2-3, with 8 bases matching TRBD2. Germline V gene sequence: CDR1 SGHNT, CDR2 YENEEA. This CDR3 is 15 amino acids long. Trimming at V came to 5 bases and at J to 4 bases, leaving 8 bases not matched to a gene. The CDR3 sequence: CASSTPGGGSDTQYF. As DNA, the CDR3 is TGTGCCAGCAGCACCCCGGGAGGGGGATCAGATACGCAGTATTTT.

This clone occurred once. V and J are TRBV29-1 and TRBJ2-7; TRBD2 is a possible D gene (6 bases). The V and J ends lost 6 bases and 5 bases respectively, with 17 bases between them. CDR1 and CDR2 from the germline V gene are SQVTM and ANQGSEA. The CDR3 is made up of 13 amino acids. This CDR3 is CSVGGSGGDEQYF. CDR3 sequence (DNA): TGCAGCGTGGGGGGTTCCGGGGGAGACGAGCAGTACTTC.

V usage is TRBV7-3 and J usage is TRBJ2-4, with 10 nucleotides matching TRBD1. This CDR3 contains 14 residues. Germline CDR1 reads SGHTA; CDR2 reads FQGTGA. V trimming: 1 base; J trimming: 8 bases; junction bases outside the gene matches: 2. CDR3 loop: CASSLIGTGDIQYF. CDR3 coding DNA: TGTGCCAGCAGCTTAATTGGGACAGGGGACATTCAGTACTTC.

J is TRBJ2-1 and V is TRBV30; 8 bases map to TRBD2. J gave up 4 bases and V 0 bases, and 8 bases lay outside the gene matches. From germline, CDR1 is GTSNPN and CDR2 SVGIG (reference sequence). The CDR3 is 16 amino acids. DNA of the CDR3: TGTGCCTGGAGTGTATTTACTAGCGGAGGGTACAATGAGCAGTTCTTC. It codes for CAWSVFTSGGYNEQFF.

The V gene is TRBV5-4, the J gene TRBJ2-1; D possibly corresponds to TRBD2 (7 bases). The V gene lost 0 bases and the J gene lost 5 bases, with 12 bases spanning the gap. Germline V gene data show CDR1 as SGHNT and CDR2 as YYREEE (reference sequence). There are 15 residues in the CDR3. The CDR3 DNA reads as TGTGCCAGCAGCTTGGCTTGGGGGGGCAACAATGAGCAGTTCTTC. Translating it yields CASSLAWGGNNEQFF.

The chain combines TRBV6-6 with TRBJ2-1; unclear D gene. Deletions cut 4 bases from V and 7 bases from J, with 5 bases between. The CDR3 is 11 amino acids. Germline-derived CDR1 and CDR2 are MNHNY and SVGAGI (reference sequence). The CDR3 DNA reads as TGTGCCAGCAGTTCTATAAATGAGCAGTTCTTC. It yields the protein CASSSINEQFF.